The 14 T cell receptor beta chains given below trace back to one sample, sequenced in a study of T cells in Graves' hyperthyroidism and ophthalmopathy. RNA transcripts gave rise to amplified TCR beta CDR3 regions. With the HTBI primer set, the TCR CDR3 went through a first round of RT-PCR. TCRdb itself ran the multiplex PCR reads through MiXCR, one entry per CDR3 protein. The repertoire holds roughly 380,000 distinct CDR3 sequences, with approximately 13% as singletons. The specimen sequenced was blood. These receptors originate from a woman younger than 35 with Graves' hyperthyroidism.

In its sample, this clonotype was seen many times. The chain combines TRBV7-3 with TRBJ2-3; D unclear. Per germline, CDR1 SGHTA and CDR2 FQGTGA. V was clipped by 6 bases and J by 5 bases, with 12 bases between them. The CDR3 sequence is 13 residues long. CDR3 DNA: TGTGCCAGCAGAGGACCGAGGATAGATACGCAGTATTTT. This codes for CASRGPRIDTQYF.

The chain has TRBV6-2 or TRBV6-3 and TRBJ1-1, with D perhaps TRBD1 (5 bases). Germline CDR1 and CDR2: MNHEY and SVGEGT. The germline V and J ends were trimmed by 1 base and 8 bases, with 5 bases remaining between them. This CDR3 is 11 amino acids long. CDR3 loop: CASSYWGEAFF. The CDR3 DNA reads as TGTGCCAGCAGTTACTGGGGGGAAGCTTTCTTT.

As concerns this clonotype: This may arise from a read error, as a much more abundant clone is one base away. This chain joins TRBV18 and TRBJ1-5; 7 bases align to TRBD1. Per the germline V gene, CDR1 is KGHSH and CDR2 is LQKENI. J lost 9 bases, V lost 6 bases, and 8 bases had no gene match. This CDR3 comprises 13 residues. CDR3 nucleotide sequence: TGTGCCAGCTCCGGGACAGACTATCGGCCCCAGCATTTT. This gives the protein CASSGTDYRPQHF.

This clonotype was seen many times. DNA of the CDR3: TGTGCCAGCCAGAGAGGCGAGTCACCCCTCCACTTT. Translation: CASQRGESPLHF. The V call is TRBV2, the J call TRBJ1-6; D gene unclear. This CDR3 is 12 amino acids long. Germline V gene lookup returns CDR1 SNHLY and CDR2 FYNNEI. The V and J ends lost 8 bases and 10 bases respectively, with 12 bases between them.

The chain links TRBV2 to TRBJ2-7; 11 nucleotides match TRBD2. This CDR3 is 15 amino acids long. Looked up from germline, CDR1 is SNHLY and CDR2 is FYNNEI. Trimming at V came to 5 bases and at J to 5 bases, leaving 8 bases not matched to a gene. The CDR3, as DNA: TGTGCCAGCAGTTTAGCGGGAGGGCCCTCGGACGAGCAGTACTTC. Its protein is CASSLAGGPSDEQYF. Drawing the rest from reference TRBV2 and TRBJ2-7, the complete variable domain is EPEVTQTPSHQVTQMGQEVILRCVPISNHLYFYWYRQILGQKVEFLVSFYNNEISEKSEIFDDQFSVERPDGSNFTLKIRSTKLEDSAMYFCASSLAGGPSDEQYFGPGTRLTVT.

This clonotype occurred many times. The chain employs TRBV5-1 and TRBJ2-1; tentative D call: TRBD1 (6 bases). The CDR3 covers 15 residues. Trimming took 4 bases from V and 10 from J, leaving 21 bases between them. Germline V gene data show CDR1 as SGHRS and CDR2 as YFSETQ. The CDR3 DNA follows: TGCGCCAGCAGCGGAAGGAGGCAGGGGTACAGGGAGCAGTTCTTC. Translated: CASSGRRQGYREQFF.

There are many counts of this clonotype. The chain is built from TRBV20-1 and TRBJ1-5; D perhaps matches TRBD1 (5 bases). V lost 3 bases and J 6 bases, leaving 15 bases between the germline ends. The CDR3 is made up of 14 amino acids. CDR1 DFQATT and CDR2 SNEGSKA come from the germline V gene (reference sequence). The CDR3 here is CSASQAGSLQPQHF. CDR3 bases: TGCAGTGCTAGTCAGGCAGGGTCGCTTCAGCCCCAGCATTTT.

Comment on this clonotype: Germline is not matched at one junction end, which may reflect a read error. The chain uses TRBV7-7 and TRBJ2-7; no definite D call. CDR1 SSHAT and CDR2 FNYEAQ come from the germline V gene (reference sequence). The CDR3 is made up of 15 amino acids. DNA of the CDR3: TGTGCTAGCAGCTTAGCTCATAGTGGGGCCTACGAGCAGTACTTC. It is translated as CASSLAHSGAYEQYF.

This clonotype was counted at least ten times. V and J are TRBV18 and TRBJ1-4; TRBD1 agrees at 11 bases. The CDR3 consists of 16 residues. Per germline, CDR1 KGHSH and CDR2 LQKENI. Unmatched junction bases numbered 6, after V lost 4 bases and J lost 5 bases. The CDR3 DNA reads TGTGCCAGCTCACGGTTTCGGGACAGGGGGAATGAAAAACTGTTTTTT. Amino acid sequence: CASSRFRDRGNEKLFF.

In regard to this clonotype: Without the conserved terminal phenylalanine or tryptophan, this CDR3 likely stems from a read error. This chain joins TRBV5-1 and TRBJ2-3; D is uncertain. Between the trimmed V and J ends, which lost 2 bases and 1 base, there was a span of 5 bases. Germline CDR1 reads SGHRS; CDR2 reads YFSETQ. This CDR3 spans 13 amino acids. CDR3 sequence reads: CASSLEGTDTQYS. Here the CDR3 DNA reads TGCGCCAGCAGCTTAGAGGGCACAGATACGCAGTATTCT.

V gene TRBV4-3 combines with J gene TRBJ1-2; D may be TRBD1 (6 bases). Germline CDR1 is LGHNA and CDR2 is YSLEER. V was clipped by 0 bases and J by 6 bases, with 26 bases between them. This CDR3 has 19 residues. CDR3 bases: TGCGCCAGCAGCCAAGAAAGGACGGGGGGCGGACTCATTCAACATGGCTACACCTTC. Encoded protein: CASSQERTGGGLIQHGYTF.

This clonotype was counted only a few times. This chain uses TRBV5-6 with TRBJ2-3, with TRBD2 matching 14 bases. Germline values: CDR1 SGHDT, CDR2 YYEEEE. J gave up 0 bases and V 10 bases, and 7 bases lay outside the gene matches. The CDR3 has 16 amino acids. The CDR3 sequence: CAGGLAGAASTDTQYF. As DNA, the CDR3 is TGTGCCGGGGGACTAGCGGGAGCTGCTAGCACAGATACGCAGTATTTT.

Only a few counts were recorded for this clonotype. The J gene is TRBJ2-2, the V gene TRBV18; 8 bases agree with TRBD1. The germline V gene has CDR1 KGHSH and CDR2 LQKENI. CDR3 size: 15 residues. Trimming took 3 bases from V and 7 from J; bases not matched to a gene: 7. CDR3 protein: CASSPIQGAGGELFF. CDR3 in DNA: TGTGCCAGCTCACCGATCCAGGGGGCCGGCGGGGAGCTGTTTTTT.

This clonotype appeared many times. The V gene is TRBV4-3, the J gene TRBJ1-2; no definite D call. V shed 1 base and J shed 0 bases, with 3 bases lying between them. Germline V gives CDR1 LGHNA, CDR2 YSLEER. The CDR3 spans 13 residues. The CDR3 loop is CASSQGTNYGYTF. CDR3 DNA: TGCGCCAGCAGCCAAGGGACTAACTATGGCTACACCTTC.